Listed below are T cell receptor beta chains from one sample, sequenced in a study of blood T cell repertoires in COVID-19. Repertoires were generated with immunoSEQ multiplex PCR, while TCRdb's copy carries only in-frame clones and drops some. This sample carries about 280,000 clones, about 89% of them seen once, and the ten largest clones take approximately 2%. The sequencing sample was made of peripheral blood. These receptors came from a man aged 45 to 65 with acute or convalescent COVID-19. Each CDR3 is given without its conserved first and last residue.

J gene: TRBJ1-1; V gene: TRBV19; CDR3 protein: ASSPQGAGTEAF
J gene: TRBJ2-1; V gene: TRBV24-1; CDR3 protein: ATSDRGGDEQF
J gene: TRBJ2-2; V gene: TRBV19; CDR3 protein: ASSLGTERTGELF
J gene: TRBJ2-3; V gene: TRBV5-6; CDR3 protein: ASSLLAGGTDTQY
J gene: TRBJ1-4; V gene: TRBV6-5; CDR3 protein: ASSKTGGEKLF
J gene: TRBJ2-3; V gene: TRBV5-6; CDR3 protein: ASSRTSGSTDTQY
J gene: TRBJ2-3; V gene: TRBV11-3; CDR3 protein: ASSPTGSTDTQY
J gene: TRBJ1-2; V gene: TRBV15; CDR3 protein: ATSRDVGQAQGYT
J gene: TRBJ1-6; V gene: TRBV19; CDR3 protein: ASNTGTGSNSPLH
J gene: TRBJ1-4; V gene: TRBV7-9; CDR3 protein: ASGKRGFSTNEKLF
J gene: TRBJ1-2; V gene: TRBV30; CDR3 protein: AWSVGRGFGYT
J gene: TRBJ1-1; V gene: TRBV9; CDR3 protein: ASSAGTGGMNTEAF
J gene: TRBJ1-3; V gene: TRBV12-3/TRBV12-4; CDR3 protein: ASSLTGSYTIY
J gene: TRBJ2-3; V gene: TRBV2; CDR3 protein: ATNPRTGTTDTQY
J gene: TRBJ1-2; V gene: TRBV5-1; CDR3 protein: ASRTDRGGYT
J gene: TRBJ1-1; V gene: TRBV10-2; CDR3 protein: ASKGGRNTEAF
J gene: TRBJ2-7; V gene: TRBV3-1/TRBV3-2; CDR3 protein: ASNPGQGSYEQY
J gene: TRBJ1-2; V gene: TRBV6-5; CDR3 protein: ASSWDRARGYT
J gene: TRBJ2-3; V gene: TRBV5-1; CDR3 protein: ASSPLAGGSTDTQY
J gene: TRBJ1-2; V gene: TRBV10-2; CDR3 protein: ASSESRQVSYT
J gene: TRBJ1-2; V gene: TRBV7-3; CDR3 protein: ASSPEGAGGYT
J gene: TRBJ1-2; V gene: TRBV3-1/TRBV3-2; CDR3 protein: ASSQGLQANYGYT
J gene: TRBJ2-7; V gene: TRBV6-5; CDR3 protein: ASTEGRGAYEQY
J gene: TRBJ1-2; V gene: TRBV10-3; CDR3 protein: AITPGTGDYYGYT
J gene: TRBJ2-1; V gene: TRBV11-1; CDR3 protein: ASSLEAVANEQF
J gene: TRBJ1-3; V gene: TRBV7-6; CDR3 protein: ASSPGHPMGSGNTIY
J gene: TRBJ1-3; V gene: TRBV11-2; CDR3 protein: ASSLDPGSGNTIY
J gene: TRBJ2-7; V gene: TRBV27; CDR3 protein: ASLTRDRGPPYEQY
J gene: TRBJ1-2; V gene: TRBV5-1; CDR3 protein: ASSPDIGNGYT
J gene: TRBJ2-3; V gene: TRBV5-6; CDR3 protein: ASSSTYRGQGTDTQY
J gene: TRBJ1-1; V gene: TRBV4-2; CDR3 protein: ASLDRGRTEAF
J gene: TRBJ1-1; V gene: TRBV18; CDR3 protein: ASSPFETPNTEAF
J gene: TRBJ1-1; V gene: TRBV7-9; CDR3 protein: ASSPSRDTNTEAF
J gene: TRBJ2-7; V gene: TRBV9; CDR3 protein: ASSVTGEGPYEQY
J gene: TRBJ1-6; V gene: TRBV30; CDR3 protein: AWSSEGKAYNSPLH
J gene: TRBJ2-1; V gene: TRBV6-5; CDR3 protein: ASSYSTRGGYEQF
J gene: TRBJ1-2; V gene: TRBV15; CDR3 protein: ATSREGLGLYGYT
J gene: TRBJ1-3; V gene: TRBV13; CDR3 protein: ASTSRRELSGNTIY
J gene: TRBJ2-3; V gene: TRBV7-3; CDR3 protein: ASTGSGDTQY
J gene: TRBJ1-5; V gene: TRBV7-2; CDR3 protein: ASSLGPRMSNQPQH
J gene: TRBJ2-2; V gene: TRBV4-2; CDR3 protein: ASSPPKTRRNGELF
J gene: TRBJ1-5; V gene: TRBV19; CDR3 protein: ASSIAGIGNQPQH
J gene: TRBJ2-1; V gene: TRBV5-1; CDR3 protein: ASSLALRSSSIINNEQF
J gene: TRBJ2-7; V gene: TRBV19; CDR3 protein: ASSPRGGSLQEQY
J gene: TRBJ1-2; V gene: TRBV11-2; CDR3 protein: ASSKGGVYGYT
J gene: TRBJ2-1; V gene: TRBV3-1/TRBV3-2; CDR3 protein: ASSQDSHTYNEQF
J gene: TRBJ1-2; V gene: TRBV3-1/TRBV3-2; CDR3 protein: ASSQDGDRVQGYT
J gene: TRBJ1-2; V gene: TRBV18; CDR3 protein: ASSPPGQGVNAYGYT
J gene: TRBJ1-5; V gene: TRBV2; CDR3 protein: ASSVTQGNQPQH
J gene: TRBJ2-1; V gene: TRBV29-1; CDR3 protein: PKRGRLNEQF
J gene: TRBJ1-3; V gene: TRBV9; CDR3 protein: ASSVDSGSGNTIY
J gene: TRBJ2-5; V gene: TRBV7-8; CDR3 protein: ASSLSGGPSGETQY
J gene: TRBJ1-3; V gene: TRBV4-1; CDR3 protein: ASSPLAGVYGNTIY
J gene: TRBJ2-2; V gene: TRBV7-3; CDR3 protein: ASSFGGSPGELF
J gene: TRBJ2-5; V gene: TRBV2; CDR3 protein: ASSGGYREGTQY